The entry that follows covers one T cell receptor (beta chain) sequence. The data stem from a study of blood T cell repertoires in COVID-19. In the study overall: Sample material is recorded as cDNA or gDNA derived from T cells, B-cell-depleted T cells, or PBMCs.

V was clipped by 6 bases and J by 3 bases; unmatched bases: 4. This CDR3 has 13 residues. Germline loops: CDR1 SEHNR, CDR2 FQNEAQ (reference sequence). The assay was immunoSEQ multiplex PCR, and TCRdb's table has in-frame clones only and misses some. The data contain about 180,000 clones, more than 75% of them seen just once; the ten biggest clones take up roughly 18%. The TCR sequence derives from a person aged 70 to 85 with COVID-19, enrolled during active disease. This chain connects TRBV7-9 to TRBJ2-7, with 8 bases lining up with TRBD1. The sequenced sample was peripheral blood. The CDR3, as DNA: TGTGCCAGCAGTCGGGACAGGAGCTACGAGCAGTACTTC. This gives the protein CASSRDRSYEQYF.